This T cell receptor (beta chain) was observed in a study of blood T cell repertoires in COVID-19. This CDR3 contains 15 residues. The V end was cut by 6 bases, the J end by 6 bases, with 20 bases between. The germline V gene encodes CDR1 SGHAT and CDR2 FQNNGV. In the study's own analysis: By means of reference gene primer amplification, nucleated cell counts were estimated. Measured with immunoSEQ multiplex PCR; TCRdb has only the in-frame clones, and not every one. The DNA was the basis for D and trimming; V, J and clone size are from that table. This sample has 350,000 to 450,000 clones, with about 89% found just once.

The rearrangement links TRBV11-2 to TRBJ1-1, with D perhaps matching TRBD1 (5 bases). Source material: peripheral blood. The TCR was taken from a woman aged 60 to 75 with COVID-19, enrolled during active disease. CDR3 protein: CASSNDGGGSAEAFF. The CDR3 bases are TGTGCCAGCAGTAATGATGGGGGGGGTAGCGCTGAAGCTTTCTTT. Variable domain in full (rest from reference TRBV11-2 and TRBJ1-1): EAGVAQSPRYKIIEKRQSVAFWCNPISGHATLYWYQQILGQGPKLLIQFQNNGVVDDSQLPKDRFSAERLKGVDSTLKIQPAKLEDSAVYLCASSNDGGGSAEAFFGQGTRLTVV.